This entry features one T cell receptor (beta chain) sequence. Its matching antigen is unknown. The data originate from a study of monozygotic twins with inflammatory bowel disease. Whole-study results and caveats: IBD patients exhibited fewer clonotypes shared with other individuals than healthy twins, particularly with disease activity. Twins with IBD were found to have lower TCRbeta diversity (inverse Simpson) than healthy co-twins.

This CDR3 spans 16 amino acids. The V gene's germline CDR1 is MDHEN and CDR2 SYDVKM. TCRdb reanalyzed the 5' RACE reads, giving one entry per CDR3 protein sequence and no DNA. The sample has 300,000 to 400,000 distinct CDR3 sequences. Blood samples measuring roughly 2.6 ml were taken per donor. The clonotype originates from a human donor with ulcerative colitis or Crohn's disease, or a healthy co-twin of an affected twin (not recorded which). The sequenced sample was blood. The V call is TRBV28, the J call TRBJ1-2; TCRdb's D gene call, TRBD1, goes unchecked for lack of DNA. The CDR3 sequence is CASNSPRGGVNYGYTF.